Listed here are 13 T cell receptor beta chains from one sample, sequenced in a study of CD8 T cells in Susac syndrome. RNA was extracted with the RNeasy kit, and a quantity of about 0.5 to 1 ug was reverse transcribed using random hexamers. TCRdb re-called the immunoSEQ multiplex PCR reads with MiXCR, one entry per CDR3 protein. This table holds under 550,000 distinct CDR3 sequences, approximately 85% found once. Sequenced input: CD8+ T cells from PBMCs. Receptors were obtained from a human donor with multiple sclerosis.

This chain uses TRBV9 with TRBJ2-2; D remains unclear. The V end lost 0 bases, the J end lost 6 bases, and 9 bases lay between the germline ends. Germline assignment: CDR1 SGDLS and CDR2 YYNGEE. The CDR3 is 14 residues long. The chain's CDR3 is CASSVEGRAGELFF. CDR3 coding DNA: TGTGCCAGCAGCGTAGAAGGTAGAGCCGGGGAGCTGTTTTTT.

J is TRBJ2-7 and V is TRBV5-6; D might be TRBD2 (5 bases). The germline gives CDR1 SGHDT, CDR2 YYEEEE. The ends were cut back, 0 bases at V and 0 bases at J, with 7 bases in the middle. This CDR3 region has 14 residues. The CDR3 sequence is CASSLGRRSYEQYF. The CDR3 DNA reads as TGTGCCAGCAGCTTGGGGAGGCGCTCCTACGAGCAGTACTTC.

The chain uses TRBV6-6 and TRBJ1-1; 8 nucleotides line up with TRBD1. The CDR3 covers 15 residues. V was clipped by 2 bases and J by 6 bases; unmatched bases: 8. CDR1 and CDR2 (germline): MNHNY, SVGAGI (reference sequence). For the CDR3, the DNA is TGTGCCAGCAGTTACCAAGGACAGGGATGGGCTGAAGCTTTCTTT. Protein: CASSYQGQGWAEAFF.

The rearrangement uses TRBV4-2 and TRBJ1-3; D might be TRBD1 (6 bases). From germline, CDR1 is LGHNA and CDR2 YNFKEQ. The CDR3 covers 15 residues. Deletions cut 4 bases from V and 4 bases from J, with 14 bases between. CDR3 loop: CASSLKGGLGNTIYF. DNA for the CDR3: TGTGCCAGCAGCCTCAAGGGGGGGCTCGGAAACACCATATATTTT.

This chain's CDR3 is CASSNEIGTEAFF. The CDR3 nucleotides read TGTGCCAGCAGTAACGAAATCGGCACTGAAGCTTTCTTT. The chain links TRBV6-6 to TRBJ1-1; D not resolved. V was shortened by 5 bases and J by 4 bases, with 11 bases between the two germline ends. Per the germline V gene, CDR1 is MNHNY and CDR2 is SVGAGI (reference sequence). CDR3 size: 13 residues.

The genes are TRBV12-3 or TRBV12-4 and TRBJ1-5; a weak D match, TRBD1 (5 bases). The CDR3 runs to 15 residues. Trimming cost V 3 bases and J 2 bases, with 11 bases left between them. The CDR3 loop reads CASSFMGLGNQPQHF. The CDR3 DNA is TGTGCCAGCAGTTTTATGGGGCTGGGCAATCAGCCCCAGCATTTT.

This chain joins TRBV4-1 and TRBJ2-5; 9 nucleotides match TRBD2. The germline CDR1 and CDR2 sequences are MGHRA and YSYEKL. The CDR3 length is 15 residues. Unmatched junction bases numbered 4, after V lost 4 bases and J lost 1 base. CDR3 sequence: CASSLERGVQETQYF. The DNA of the CDR3 is TGCGCCAGCAGCCTCGAGCGGGGGGTCCAAGAGACCCAGTACTTC.

This clonotype has a handful of counts. CDR3 in DNA: TGTGCCAGCAGTGAGTGGACAGCGAACACCGGGGAGCTGTTTTTT. This codes for CASSEWTANTGELFF. V gene TRBV2 combines with J gene TRBJ2-2; possibly TRBD1 for D (6 bases). The CDR3 sequence is 15 residues long. V shed 3 bases and J shed 0 bases, with 8 bases lying between them. Germline lookup yields CDR1 SNHLY and CDR2 FYNNEI.

This clonotype was detected a few times. The chain carries TRBV12-3 or TRBV12-4 and TRBJ2-7; tentatively, D is TRBD1 (6 bases). The CDR3 contains 13 residues. The germline V and J ends were trimmed by 3 bases and 2 bases, with 8 bases remaining between them. CDR3 residues: CASSFDRTYEQYF. The CDR3 region has the DNA TGTGCCAGCAGTTTTGACAGGACCTACGAGCAGTACTTC.

CDR3 DNA sequence: TGTGCCAGCAGTGTGACAGGCGAAGCTTTCTTT. As protein: CASSVTGEAFF. This chain connects TRBV6-1 to TRBJ1-1, with D tentatively TRBD1 (6 bases). The CDR3 is 11 residues long. Deletions cut 4 bases from V and 8 bases from J, with 8 bases between. From germline, CDR1 is MNHNS and CDR2 SASEGT.

The V call is TRBV24-1, the J call TRBJ2-1; 7 positions agree with TRBD2. Germline assignment: CDR1 KGHDR and CDR2 SFDVKD. The V gene end was trimmed by 4 bases and the J gene end by 5 bases; junction bases not matched to a gene: 4. The CDR3 consists of 14 residues. The DNA of the CDR3 is TGTGCCACCAGTGACTCTAGCGGAAACAATGAGCAGTTCTTC. Its protein is CATSDSSGNNEQFF.

The J gene is TRBJ2-2, the V gene TRBV12-3 or TRBV12-4, with D possibly being TRBD1 (6 bases). The V and J ends lost 4 bases and 3 bases respectively, with 9 bases between them. This CDR3 region has 14 residues. The CDR3: CASSSGQHTGELFF. CDR3 coding DNA: TGTGCCAGCAGTTCGGGACAACACACCGGGGAGCTGTTTTTT.

The gene calls are TRBV12-5 and TRBJ2-7, with D hard to call. V gave up 2 bases and J gave up 2 bases, with 10 bases separating them. Germline V gives CDR1 LGHNT, CDR2 FRNRAP. This CDR3 comprises 14 residues. CDR3 in DNA: TGTGCTAGTGGTTTGTACCAAAGGGCCTACGAGCAGTACTTC. Residues: CASGLYQRAYEQYF.